The 25 T cell receptor beta chains below all came from one sample that was sequenced in a study of tumor-infiltrating lymphocytes in primary liver carcinoma. They got blood RNA out of unsorted whole blood and also pulled out germline DNA. Production of TCR beta cDNA used about 500 ng total RNA together with a constant-region primer. The TCR beta library was amplified through three nested multiplex PCR rounds in a modified ARM-PCR procedure. The first two PCR rounds used TRBV1-TRBV30 primers with a Cbeta primer, around 10 cycles each. TCRdb processed the multiplex PCR reads anew with MiXCR; each CDR3 protein has one entry. The profile shows about 180,000 distinct CDR3 sequences, over 50% of them singletons. Sequenced sample: peripheral blood. The source of these receptors is a man aged 35 to 55 with primary liver carcinoma and hepatitis B virus infection.

There are many counts of this clonotype. CDR3 amino acids: CASSPSPGTAPCEQYF. The CDR3 nucleotides read TGTGCCAGCAGCCCGTCTCCCGGGACAGCCCCATGCGAGCAGTACTTC. The V gene is TRBV11-2, the J gene TRBJ2-7, with 7 bases aligning to TRBD1. The CDR3 is 16 amino acids. V gave up 5 bases and J gave up 6 bases; unmatched junction bases: 16. CDR1 is SGHAT and CDR2 is FQNNGV in the germline V gene.

To note about this clonotype: A read error may explain this, as a much larger clone is one base away. The chain combines TRBV11-2 with TRBJ2-7; no firm D call. There are 14 residues in the CDR3. Per germline, CDR1 SGHAT and CDR2 FQNNGV. The V gene lost 5 bases and the J gene lost 2 bases, with 13 bases spanning the gap. The CDR3 DNA sequence: TGTGCCAGCAGCCTTGTCACGGATACCTACGAGCAGTACTTC. It specifies CASSLVTDTYEQYF.

CDR3: CASRTPGAQTEAFF. DNA for the CDR3: TGTGCCAGCCGAACCCCGGGGGCGCAAACTGAAGCTTTCTTT. The chain joins TRBV28 to TRBJ1-1; a weak D match, TRBD1 (6 bases). The germline V gene encodes CDR1 MDHEN and CDR2 SYDVKM. The CDR3 sequence is 14 residues long. V gave up 8 bases and J gave up 5 bases, with 18 bases separating them.

Remarks on this clonotype: Germline and junction disagree at one end, which may indicate a read error. CDR3 sequence (DNA): TGCGCCAGCAGCCAAGAAGTAGCGACAGCTACCTACGAGCAGCACTTC. Translation gives CASSQEVATATYEQHF. The chain employs TRBV4-1 and TRBJ2-7; D may match TRBD1 or TRBD2 (5 bases each). This CDR3 spans 16 amino acids. The germline CDR1 and CDR2 sequences are MGHRA and YSYEKL.

In regard to this clonotype: Relative to the germline gene, one junction end is altered; a read error may explain this. J is TRBJ2-1 and V is TRBV6-5; 7 bases match TRBD2. The CDR3 runs to 16 residues. Germline V gives CDR1 MNHEY, CDR2 SVGAGI. The CDR3 sequence: CPSSPVRTRPYNEQFF. The CDR3 region has the DNA TGTCCCAGCAGCCCGGTCCGGACTAGGCCTTACAATGAGCAGTTCTTC.

This rearrangement joins TRBV5-6 to TRBJ2-7; D may correspond to TRBD1 or TRBD2 (6 bases each). This CDR3 has 13 amino acids. Trimming removed 6 bases at V and 7 bases at J, with 17 bases between. Germline CDR1 reads SGHDT; CDR2 reads YYEEEE. CDR3 DNA sequence: TGTGCCAGCAAGTTTTCGGGGGCGCGGGAGCAGTACTTC. It is translated as CASKFSGAREQYF.

Concerning this clonotype itself: This may come from a read error, since a much larger clone is one base off. This chain joins TRBV29-1 and TRBJ2-7; D gene unclear. The germline V gene encodes CDR1 SQVTM and CDR2 ANQGSEA. The CDR3 consists of 10 residues. In DNA form, the CDR3 reads TGCAGCGTCAAGCTGGCCGAGCGGTACTTC. Its protein product is CSVKLAERYF.

This clonotype was observed a handful of times. This rearrangement joins TRBV6-2 or TRBV6-3 to TRBJ2-1; TRBD1 matches 7 bases. CDR1 and CDR2 (germline): MNHEY, SVGEGT. V gave up 11 bases and J gave up 2 bases; unmatched junction bases: 9. The CDR3 extends over 14 amino acids. CDR3 nucleotide sequence: TGTGCCGCACGCCGGGACAGTGCCTACAATGAGCAGTTCTTC. Translating gives CAARRDSAYNEQFF.

As concerns this clonotype: Possible read error: a much larger clone is one base away. The chain employs TRBV4-1 and TRBJ2-1, with 9 bases that match TRBD2. Germline CDR1 MGHRA, CDR2 YSYEKL. The CDR3 loop spans 15 amino acids. The CDR3 bases are TGCACCAGCAGCCAAGAGTTAACTAGCGGGAATGAGCAGTTCTTC. This translates into CTSSQELTSGNEQFF.

This clonotype turned up a few times. A much larger clone differs from this one at a single base, so this may be a read error. This chain connects TRBV11-2 to TRBJ2-1, with TRBD2 identical over 11 bases. Germline CDR1 is SGHAT and CDR2 is FQNNGV. The CDR3 sequence is 17 residues long. The DNA for the CDR3 is TGTGTCAGCAGCTTAGGCGCACTAGCGGGAGCCGTAGGTGAGCAGTTCTTC. Its protein is CVSSLGALAGAVGEQFF.

This chain uses TRBV13 with TRBJ1-6, with D hard to call. The CDR3 extends over 16 amino acids. The germline CDR1 and CDR2 sequences are PRHDT and FYEKMQ (reference sequence). V gave up 3 bases and J gave up 5 bases, with 14 bases separating them. Here the CDR3 DNA reads TGTGCCAGCAGCTTGACGTTCGCCGCGAATAATTCACCCCTCCACTTT. It is translated as CASSLTFAANNSPLHF.

This clonotype appeared once. An end of the junction differs from the germline gene, which may be a read error. This chain links TRBV11-1 with TRBJ2-7; D unclear. CDR1 is SGHAT and CDR2 is FQDESV in the germline V gene (reference sequence). The CDR3 runs to 11 residues. CDR3 bases: TGTGCCAGCAGCAAACCGTACGAGCAATACTTC. Its translation: CASSKPYEQYF.

With regard to this clonotype: A much bigger clone sits one base away, suggesting this may be a read error. The chain combines TRBV29-1 with TRBJ2-7; D gene ambiguous. Germline V lookup: CDR1 SQVTM, CDR2 ANQGSEA. This CDR3 comprises 14 residues. CDR3 residues: CNVELQQFPYEQYF. The CDR3 bases are TGCAACGTTGAATTGCAGCAATTCCCCTACGAGCAGTACTTC.

Of note for this clonotype: At one end the junction does not follow the germline gene, possibly because of a read error. This chain links TRBV6-5 with TRBJ2-7; D perhaps matches TRBD2 (5 bases). This CDR3 is 15 amino acids long. Looked up from germline, CDR1 is MNHEY and CDR2 is SVGAGI. The DNA of the CDR3 is TGTGCCAGCATTTACTCTAGCTCTCACCCTGTCGAGCAGTACTTC. This sequence encodes CASIYSSSHPVEQYF.

The gene calls are TRBV28 and TRBJ1-5; D unresolved. Deletions cut 6 bases from V and 2 bases from J, with 5 bases between. The germline gives CDR1 MDHEN, CDR2 SYDVKM. The CDR3 extends over 12 amino acids. The CDR3 is CASRSGNQPQHF. The CDR3 coding sequence is TGTGCCAGCAGATCGGGCAATCAGCCCCAGCATTTT.

The CDR3 spells CAWSVGGEPQHF. CDR3 coding DNA: TGTGCCTGGAGTGTAGGGGGCGAGCCCCAGCATTTT. The chain recombines TRBV30 with TRBJ1-5; TRBD1 agrees at 7 bases. After removal of 0 bases from V and 8 bases from J, the junction contained 1 base not matched to a gene. CDR3 size: 12 residues. Looked up from germline, CDR1 is GTSNPN and CDR2 is SVGIG (reference sequence).

This clonotype was detected ten times or more. The V call is TRBV11-2, the J call TRBJ2-2, with D uncertain. The germline V and J ends were trimmed by 3 bases and 7 bases, with 15 bases remaining between them. Germline CDR1 SGHAT, CDR2 FQNNGV. The CDR3 consists of 15 residues. CDR3 in amino acids: CASSLARTFSGELFF. CDR3 coding DNA: TGTGCCAGCAGCTTGGCTCGGACCTTCAGCGGGGAGCTGTTTTTT.

About this clonotype: A clone one base away is much larger, so this may be a read error. The chain employs TRBV12-3 or TRBV12-4 and TRBJ2-2; unclear D gene. This CDR3 comprises 12 residues. The V and J ends lost 7 bases and 5 bases respectively, with 8 bases between them. The CDR3 is CASNPKTGELFF. The CDR3, as DNA: TGTGCCAGCAACCCTAAGACCGGGGAGCTGTTTTTT.

In its sample, this clonotype was seen many times. This rearrangement joins TRBV6-6 to TRBJ2-5; no definite D call. This CDR3 region has 14 residues. Per germline, CDR1 MNHNY and CDR2 SVGAGI (reference sequence). Deletions cut 4 bases from V and 1 base from J, with 10 bases between. CDR3 sequence: CASSSDVRQETQYF. The CDR3 nucleotides read TGTGCCAGCAGTTCGGACGTCCGCCAAGAGACCCAGTACTTC.

A remark on this clonotype: Since a much larger clone is just one base distant, this may be a read error. The CDR3 spells CSVDGVVNTEAFF. The CDR3 DNA reads as TGCAGCGTTGACGGGGTGGTAAACACTGAAGCTTTCTTT. J is TRBJ1-1 and V is TRBV29-1; D gene uncertain. The V and J ends lost 3 bases and 2 bases respectively, with 10 bases between them. CDR1 is SQVTM, CDR2 ANQGSEA, per germline. The CDR3 is 13 residues long.

The rearrangement joins TRBV6-5 to TRBJ2-7; a possible D gene is TRBD1 (6 bases). Germline loops: CDR1 MNHEY, CDR2 SVGAGI. The CDR3 sequence is 15 residues long. Trimming took 0 bases from V and 6 from J, leaving 15 bases between them. This CDR3 is CASSYSTGRRGEQYF. CDR3 bases: TGTGCCAGCAGTTACTCGACAGGCCGAAGAGGCGAGCAGTACTTC.

V usage is TRBV6-5 and J usage is TRBJ2-7, with TRBD2 as a possible D gene (6 bases). V lost 9 bases and J 2 bases, leaving 14 bases between the germline ends. The germline V gene encodes CDR1 MNHEY and CDR2 SVGAGI. CDR3 length equals 13 residues. CDR3 residues: CARALRGPYEQYF. The CDR3 DNA reads as TGTGCCAGAGCATTGCGGGGTCCCTACGAGCAGTACTTC.

Remarks on this clonotype: Its ends do not fully match the called genes, so a read error is possible. V gene TRBV28 combines with J gene TRBJ2-2; TRBD2 might be the D (5 bases). The CDR3 length is 13 residues. In germline, CDR1 is MDHEN, CDR2 SYDVKM. The CDR3 here is CASTQHNTGELFF. In nucleotides, the CDR3 is TGTGCCAGCACTCAGCATAACACCGGGGAACTGTTTTTT.

With regard to this clonotype: This could be a read error, since a much larger clone is one nucleotide away. This chain uses TRBV11-1 with TRBJ2-3; D ambiguous. The CDR3 sequence is 13 residues long. Germline CDR1 is SGHAT and CDR2 is FQDESV (reference sequence). V was trimmed by 5 bases and J by 6 bases, leaving 12 bases between them. The CDR3 is CASSATAWDTQYF. The CDR3 nucleotides are TGTGCCAGCAGCGCGACGGCGTGGGATACGCAGTATTTT.

This clonotype has a single count. This chain connects TRBV6-1 to TRBJ2-7; a weak D match, TRBD1 (6 bases). Trimming removed 2 bases at V and 3 bases at J, with 11 bases between. In germline, CDR1 is MNHNS, CDR2 SASEGT. There are 14 residues in the CDR3. The DNA of the CDR3 is TGTGCCAGCAGTGAATCCGGGACACTCTACGAGCAGTACTTC. This encodes CASSESGTLYEQYF.